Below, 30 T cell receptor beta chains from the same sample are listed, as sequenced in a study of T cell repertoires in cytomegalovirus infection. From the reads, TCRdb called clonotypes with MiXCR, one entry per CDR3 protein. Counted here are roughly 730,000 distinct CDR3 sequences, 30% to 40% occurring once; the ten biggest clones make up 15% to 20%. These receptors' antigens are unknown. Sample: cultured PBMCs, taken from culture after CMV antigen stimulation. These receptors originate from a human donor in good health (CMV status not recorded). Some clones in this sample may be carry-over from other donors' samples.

CDR3 nucleotides: TGTGCCAGCAGCTGGGACCTGACAGGGATAAACGGGGAGCTGTTTTTT. Amino acid sequence: CASSWDLTGINGELFF. This chain connects TRBV7-8 to TRBJ2-2; 7 bases fit TRBD1. Germline CDR1 and CDR2: SGHVS and FQNEAQ. V lost 4 bases to trimming and J lost 7 bases; unmatched junction nucleotides: 12. The CDR3 length is 16 residues. The entire variable domain, with the rest obtained from reference TRBV7-8 and TRBJ2-2, is as follows: GAGVSQSPRYKVAKRGQDVALRCDPISGHVSLFWYQQALGQGPEFLTYFQNEAQLDKSGLPSDRFFAERPEGSVSTLKIQRTQQEDSAVYLCASSWDLTGINGELFFGEGSRLTVL.

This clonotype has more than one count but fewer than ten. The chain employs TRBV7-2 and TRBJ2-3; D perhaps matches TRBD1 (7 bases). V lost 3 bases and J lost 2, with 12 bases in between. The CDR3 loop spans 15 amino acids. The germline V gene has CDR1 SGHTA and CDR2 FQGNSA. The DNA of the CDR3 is TGTGCCAGCAGCTTGCAGGGGGGTTTCACAGATACGCAGTATTTT. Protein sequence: CASSLQGGFTDTQYF. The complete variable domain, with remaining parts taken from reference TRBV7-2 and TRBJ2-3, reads GAGVSQSPSNKVTEKGKDVELRCDPISGHTALYWYRQSLGQGLEFLIYFQGNSAPDKSGLPSDRFSAERTGGSVSTLTIQRTQQEDSAVYLCASSLQGGFTDTQYFGPGTRLTVL.

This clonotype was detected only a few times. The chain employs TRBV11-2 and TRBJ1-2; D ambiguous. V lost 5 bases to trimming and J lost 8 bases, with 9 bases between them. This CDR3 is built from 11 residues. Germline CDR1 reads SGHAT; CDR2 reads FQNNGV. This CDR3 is CASSGPGGYTF. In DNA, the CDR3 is TGTGCCAGCAGCGGGCCCGGGGGCTACACCTTC.

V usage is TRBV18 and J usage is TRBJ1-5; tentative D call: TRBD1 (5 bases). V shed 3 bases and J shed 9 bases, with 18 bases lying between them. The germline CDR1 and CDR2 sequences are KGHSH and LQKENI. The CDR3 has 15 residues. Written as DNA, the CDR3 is TGTGCCAGCTCACCCTCCGGGGGGTCAACTTCGCCCCAGCATTTT. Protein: CASSPSGGSTSPQHF.

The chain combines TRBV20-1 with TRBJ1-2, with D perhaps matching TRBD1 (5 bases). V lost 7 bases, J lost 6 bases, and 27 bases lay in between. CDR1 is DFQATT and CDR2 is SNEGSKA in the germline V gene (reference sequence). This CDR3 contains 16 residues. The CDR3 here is CSGMQPGTPEGDGYTF. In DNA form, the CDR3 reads TGCAGTGGGATGCAACCGGGGACTCCCGAGGGAGATGGCTACACCTTC.

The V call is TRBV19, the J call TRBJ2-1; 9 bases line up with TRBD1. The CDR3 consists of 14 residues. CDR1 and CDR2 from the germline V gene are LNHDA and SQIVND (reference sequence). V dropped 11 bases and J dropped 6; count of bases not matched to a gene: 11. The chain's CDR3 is CADSRDRETNEQFF. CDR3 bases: TGTGCCGACAGCCGGGACAGGGAGACCAATGAGCAGTTCTTC.

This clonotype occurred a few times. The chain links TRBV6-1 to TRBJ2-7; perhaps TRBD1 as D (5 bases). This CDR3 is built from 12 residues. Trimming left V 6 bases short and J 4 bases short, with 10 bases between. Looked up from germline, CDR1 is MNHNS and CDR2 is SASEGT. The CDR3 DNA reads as TGTGCCAGCAGAGAGACAGTATACGAGCAGTACTTC. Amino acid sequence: CASRETVYEQYF.

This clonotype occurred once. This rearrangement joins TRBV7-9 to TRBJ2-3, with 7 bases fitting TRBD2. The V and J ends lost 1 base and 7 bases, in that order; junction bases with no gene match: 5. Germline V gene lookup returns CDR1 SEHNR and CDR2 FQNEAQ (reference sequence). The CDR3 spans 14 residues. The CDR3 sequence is CASSLVGGGNTQYF. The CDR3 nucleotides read TGTGCCAGCAGCTTAGTGGGGGGGGGAAATACGCAGTATTTT.

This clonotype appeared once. CDR3 residues: CSARASGTIREFF. CDR3 DNA: TGCAGTGCTAGAGCTAGCGGGACAATCCGGGAGTTCTTC. The chain links TRBV20-1 to TRBJ2-1, with 9 bases identical to TRBD2. CDR1 is DFQATT and CDR2 is SNEGSKA in the germline V gene (reference sequence). CDR3 length: 13 residues. Losses at the gene ends were 1 base for V and 14 bases for J; bases not matched to a gene: 9.

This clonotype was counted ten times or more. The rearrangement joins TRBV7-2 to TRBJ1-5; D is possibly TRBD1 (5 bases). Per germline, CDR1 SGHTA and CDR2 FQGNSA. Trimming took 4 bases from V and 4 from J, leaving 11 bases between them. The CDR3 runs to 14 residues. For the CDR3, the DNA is TGTGCCAGCAGCTACACAGGCCTGAATCAGCCCCAGCATTTT. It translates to CASSYTGLNQPQHF.

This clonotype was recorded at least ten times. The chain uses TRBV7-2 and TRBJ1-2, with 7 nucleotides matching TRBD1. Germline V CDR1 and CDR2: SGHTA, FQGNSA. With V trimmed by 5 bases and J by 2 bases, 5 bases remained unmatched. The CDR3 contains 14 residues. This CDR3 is CASSTQGGNYGYTF. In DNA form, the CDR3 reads TGTGCCAGCAGCACTCAGGGGGGAAACTATGGCTACACCTTC.

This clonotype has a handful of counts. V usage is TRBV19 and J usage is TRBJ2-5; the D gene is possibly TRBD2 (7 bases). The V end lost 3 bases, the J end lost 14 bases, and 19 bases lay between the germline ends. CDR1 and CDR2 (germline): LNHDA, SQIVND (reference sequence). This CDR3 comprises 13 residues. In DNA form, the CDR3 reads TGTGCCAGTAGTATGGGGATCGGGGGGCCCATCTACTTC. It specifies CASSMGIGGPIYF.

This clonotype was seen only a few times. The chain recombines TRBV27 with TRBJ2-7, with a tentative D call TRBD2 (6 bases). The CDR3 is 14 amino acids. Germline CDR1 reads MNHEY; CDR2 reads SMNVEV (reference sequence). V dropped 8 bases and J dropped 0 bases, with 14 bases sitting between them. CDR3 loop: CASGGPRGSYEQYF. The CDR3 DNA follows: TGTGCCAGCGGAGGGCCCCGAGGCTCCTACGAGCAGTACTTC.

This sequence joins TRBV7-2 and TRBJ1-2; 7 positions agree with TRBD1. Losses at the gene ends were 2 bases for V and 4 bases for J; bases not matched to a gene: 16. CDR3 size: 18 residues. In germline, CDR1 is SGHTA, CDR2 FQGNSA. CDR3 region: CASSLRGDSTLGFYGYTF. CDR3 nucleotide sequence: TGTGCCAGCAGCTTACGGGGGGACAGCACTCTCGGGTTCTATGGCTACACCTTC.

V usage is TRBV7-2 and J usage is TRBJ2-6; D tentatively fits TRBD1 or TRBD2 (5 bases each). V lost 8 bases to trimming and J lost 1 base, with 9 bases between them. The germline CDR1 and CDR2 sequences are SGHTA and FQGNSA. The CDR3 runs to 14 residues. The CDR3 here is CASGDHSGANVLTF. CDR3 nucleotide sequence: TGTGCCAGCGGGGACCATTCTGGGGCCAACGTCCTGACTTTC.

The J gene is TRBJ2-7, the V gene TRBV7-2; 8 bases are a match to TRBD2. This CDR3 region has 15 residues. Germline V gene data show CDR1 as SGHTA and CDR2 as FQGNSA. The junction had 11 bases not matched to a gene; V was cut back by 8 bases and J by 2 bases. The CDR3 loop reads CASAPRIAGPYEQYF. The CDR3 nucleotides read TGTGCCAGCGCCCCCAGGATAGCGGGGCCCTACGAGCAGTACTTC. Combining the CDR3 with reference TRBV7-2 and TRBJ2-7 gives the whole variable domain GAGVSQSPSNKVTEKGKDVELRCDPISGHTALYWYRQSLGQGLEFLIYFQGNSAPDKSGLPSDRFSAERTGGSVSTLTIQRTQQEDSAVYLCASAPRIAGPYEQYFGPGTRLTVT.

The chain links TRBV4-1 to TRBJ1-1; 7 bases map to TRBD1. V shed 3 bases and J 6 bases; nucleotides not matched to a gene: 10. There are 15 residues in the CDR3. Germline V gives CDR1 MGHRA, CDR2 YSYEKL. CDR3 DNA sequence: TGCGCCAGCAGCCAGACTGAACAGGGGCGGGCTGAAGCTTTCTTT. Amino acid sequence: CASSQTEQGRAEAFF.

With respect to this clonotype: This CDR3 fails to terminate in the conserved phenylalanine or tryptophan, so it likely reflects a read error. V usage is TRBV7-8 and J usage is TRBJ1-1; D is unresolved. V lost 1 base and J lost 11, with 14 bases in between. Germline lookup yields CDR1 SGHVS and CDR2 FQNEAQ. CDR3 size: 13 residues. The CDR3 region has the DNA TGTGCCAGCAGCTTAGACTCTCAGCGGCACGCTTTCCTT. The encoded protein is CASSLDSQRHAFL.

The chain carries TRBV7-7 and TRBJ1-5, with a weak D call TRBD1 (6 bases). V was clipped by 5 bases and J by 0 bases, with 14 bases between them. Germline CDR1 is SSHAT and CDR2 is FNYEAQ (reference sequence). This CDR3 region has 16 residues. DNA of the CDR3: TGTGCCAGCAGCCAGCAAGGGGGGGATAGCAATCAGCCCCAGCATTTT. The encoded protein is CASSQQGGDSNQPQHF.

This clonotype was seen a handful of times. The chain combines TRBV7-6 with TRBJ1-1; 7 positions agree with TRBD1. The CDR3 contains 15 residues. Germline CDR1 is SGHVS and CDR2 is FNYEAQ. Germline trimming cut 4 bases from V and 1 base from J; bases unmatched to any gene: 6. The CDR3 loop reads CASSSMTGQNTEAFF. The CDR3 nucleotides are TGTGCCAGCAGCTCGATGACAGGGCAGAACACTGAAGCTTTCTTT.

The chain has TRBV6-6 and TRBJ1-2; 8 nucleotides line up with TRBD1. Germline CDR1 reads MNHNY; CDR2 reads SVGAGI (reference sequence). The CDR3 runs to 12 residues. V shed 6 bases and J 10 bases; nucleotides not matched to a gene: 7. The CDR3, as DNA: TGTGCCAGCAGGCGGACAGGGTTTGACTACACCTTC. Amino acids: CASRRTGFDYTF.

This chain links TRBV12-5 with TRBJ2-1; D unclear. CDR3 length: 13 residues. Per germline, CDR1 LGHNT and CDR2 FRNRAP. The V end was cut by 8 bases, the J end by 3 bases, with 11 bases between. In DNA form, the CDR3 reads TGTGCTAGTTATTTGGGGAACTACAATGAGCAGTTCTTC. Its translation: CASYLGNYNEQFF.

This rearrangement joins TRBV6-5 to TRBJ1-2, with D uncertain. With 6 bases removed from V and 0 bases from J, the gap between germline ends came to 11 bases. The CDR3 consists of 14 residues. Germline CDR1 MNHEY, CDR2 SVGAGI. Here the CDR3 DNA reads TGTGCCAGCAGCCGTAGTTTAGCTAACTATGGCTACACCTTC. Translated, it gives CASSRSLANYGYTF.

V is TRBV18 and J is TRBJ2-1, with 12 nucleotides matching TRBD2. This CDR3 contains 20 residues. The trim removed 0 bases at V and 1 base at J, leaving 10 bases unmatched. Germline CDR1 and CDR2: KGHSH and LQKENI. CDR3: CASSPPRASGRGQSYNEQFF. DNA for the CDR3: TGTGCCAGCTCACCACCGAGGGCTAGCGGGAGGGGACAGTCCTACAATGAGCAGTTCTTC.

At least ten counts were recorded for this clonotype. CDR3: CASSLVGGGTYEQYF. The CDR3 DNA reads as TGTGCCAGCAGCTTAGTTGGGGGAGGAACCTACGAGCAGTACTTC. This chain uses TRBV7-2 with TRBJ2-7; TRBD2 is a possible D gene (6 bases). The V and J ends lost 1 base and 2 bases respectively, with 12 bases between them. Germline V gene data show CDR1 as SGHTA and CDR2 as FQGNSA. The CDR3 contains 15 residues.

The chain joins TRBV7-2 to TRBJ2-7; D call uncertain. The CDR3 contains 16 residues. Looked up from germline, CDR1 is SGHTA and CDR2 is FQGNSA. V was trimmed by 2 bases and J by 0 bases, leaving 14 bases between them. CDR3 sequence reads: CASSLFSSRSSYEQYF. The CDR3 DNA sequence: TGTGCCAGCAGCTTATTTTCGTCGAGGAGCTCCTACGAGCAGTACTTC.

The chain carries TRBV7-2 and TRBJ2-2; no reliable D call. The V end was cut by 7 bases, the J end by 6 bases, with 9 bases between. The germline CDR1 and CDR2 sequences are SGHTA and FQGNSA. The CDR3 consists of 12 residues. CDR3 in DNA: TGTGCCAGCAAAGCTTCGTCCGGGGAGCTGTTTTTT. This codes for CASKASSGELFF.

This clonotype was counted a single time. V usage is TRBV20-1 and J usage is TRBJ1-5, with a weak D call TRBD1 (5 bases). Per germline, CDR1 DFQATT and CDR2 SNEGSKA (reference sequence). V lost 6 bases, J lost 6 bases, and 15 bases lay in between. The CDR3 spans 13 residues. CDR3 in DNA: TGCAGTGCGCTGGACACGGGGGGTCAGCCCCAGCATTTT. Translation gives CSALDTGGQPQHF.

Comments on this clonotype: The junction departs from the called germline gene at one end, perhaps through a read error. The CDR3 sequence is CASGLYRDRPLF. CDR3 in DNA: TGTGCTAGTGGTTTGTACCGGGACAGGCCCCTCTTC. The rearrangement links TRBV12-5 to TRBJ2-7; 8 bases are a match to TRBD1. The CDR3 consists of 12 residues. The germline CDR1 and CDR2 sequences are LGHNT and FRNRAP.

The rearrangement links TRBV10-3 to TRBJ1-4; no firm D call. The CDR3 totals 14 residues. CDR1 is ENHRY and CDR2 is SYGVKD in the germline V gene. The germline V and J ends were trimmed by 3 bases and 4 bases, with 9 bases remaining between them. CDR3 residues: CAISDPNDNEKLFF. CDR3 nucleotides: TGTGCCATCAGTGATCCTAATGATAATGAAAAACTGTTTTTT.